This TCR beta chain originates from a study of beta chain features in type 1 diabetes. Study background: Age and gender were similar between patients and healthy donors, as were cell yields.

As every portion of the isolated RNA was reverse transcribed, the sequencing read expressed TCRB transcripts. Repertoires were generated with immunoSEQ multiplex PCR, while TCRdb's copy carries only in-frame clones and drops some. The sample carries hundreds of thousands of clones, 15% to 18% recorded once. The CDR3 runs to 14 residues. Trimming removed 3 bases at V and 0 bases at J, with 11 bases between. Germline CDR1 and CDR2: SQVTM and ANQGSEA. The sequence was obtained from a man aged 18 to 29 in good health. Material for sequencing was naive CD4+ T cells from blood. The V and J genes are TRBV29-1 and TRBJ1-1, with D unresolved. As DNA, the CDR3 is TGCAGCGTTGAGGCAAAACCTATGAACACTGAAGCTTTCTTT. It translates to CSVEAKPMNTEAFF.